The next 22 T cell receptor beta chains were all read from a single sample in a study of T cells in Graves' hyperthyroidism and ophthalmopathy. Using RNA transcripts as the source, TCR beta CDR3 regions were amplified. During a first-round RT-PCR of the TCR CDR3, the HTBI primer set was used. TCRdb called the multiplex PCR reads again in MiXCR, with one record for every CDR3 protein. Among 650,000 to 850,000 distinct CDR3 sequences, under 20% were seen once, and the ten largest hold over 15%. Sequenced sample: blood. The receptors originated from a woman aged 50 to 65 with Graves' hyperthyroidism that later progressed to Graves' ophthalmopathy.

V and J are TRBV7-8 and TRBJ1-5; possibly TRBD1 for D (6 bases). The CDR3 loop spans 16 amino acids. Trimming pared 5 bases from V and 3 bases from J, leaving 17 bases between. Germline V gene data show CDR1 as SGHVS and CDR2 as FQNEAQ. The DNA of the CDR3 is TGTGCCAGCAGCAACGGGGGGGCGGCCGTCAATCAGCCCCAGCATTTT. It is translated as CASSNGGAAVNQPQHF.

The J gene is TRBJ1-6, the V gene TRBV27; 7 bases match TRBD1. Germline CDR1 is MNHEY and CDR2 is SMNVEV (reference sequence). J lost 6 bases, V lost 2 bases, and 7 bases had no gene match. The CDR3 consists of 16 residues. CDR3 protein: CASSLGWDSGNSPLHF. CDR3 bases: TGTGCCAGCAGTTTAGGATGGGACAGTGGTAATTCACCCCTCCACTTT.

This rearrangement joins TRBV6-5 to TRBJ2-2; 7 bases line up with TRBD2. This CDR3 contains 16 residues. The V gene end was trimmed by 0 bases and the J gene end by 1 base; junction bases not matched to a gene: 2. From germline, CDR1 is MNHEY and CDR2 SVGAGI. The CDR3 sequence: CASSYSGGGNTGELFF. CDR3 DNA sequence: TGTGCCAGCAGTTACTCGGGGGGGGGGAACACCGGGGAGCTGTTTTTT.

The chain is built from TRBV25-1 and TRBJ2-1; 10 nucleotides agree with TRBD2. Per the germline V gene, CDR1 is MGHDK and CDR2 is SYGVNS. The junction had 5 bases not matched to a gene; V was cut back by 6 bases and J by 0 bases. The CDR3 covers 16 residues. CDR3: CASRASGGGSYNEQFF. The CDR3 DNA is TGTGCCAGCAGGGCTAGCGGGGGAGGCTCCTACAATGAGCAGTTCTTC. Full variable domain (remainder filled in from reference TRBV25-1 and TRBJ2-1): EADIYQTPRYLVIGTGKKITLECSQTMGHDKMYWYQQDPGMELHLIHYSYGVNSTEKGDLSSESTVSRIRTEHFPLTLESARPSHTSQYLCASRASGGGSYNEQFFGPGTRLTVL.

This clonotype was seen a few times. The chain links TRBV29-1 to TRBJ1-1; D remains unclear. With 7 bases removed from V and 5 bases from J, the gap between germline ends came to 11 bases. Germline V gives CDR1 SQVTM, CDR2 ANQGSEA. The CDR3 loop spans 11 amino acids. The CDR3 loop reads CSADRATEAFF. CDR3 DNA sequence: TGCAGCGCCGACCGGGCGACTGAAGCTTTCTTT.

In this sample, this clonotype turned up a few times. The chain couples TRBV6-1 to TRBJ2-1, with D perhaps TRBD1 or TRBD2 (5 bases each). Trimming removed 4 bases at V and 11 bases at J, with 21 bases between. This CDR3 region has 15 residues. Germline lookup yields CDR1 MNHNS and CDR2 SASEGT. The CDR3 region has the DNA TGTGCCAGCAGTGGAGCTCCGGGACCCCAAACCCAGCAGTTCTTC. It specifies CASSGAPGPQTQQFF.

The rearrangement joins TRBV6-5 to TRBJ1-2; D is ambiguous. V lost 2 bases to trimming and J lost 8 bases, with 21 bases between them. The length of the CDR3 is 16 residues. CDR1 is MNHEY and CDR2 is SVGAGI in the germline V gene. CDR3: CASSYTSAGPSGGYTF. The CDR3 region has the DNA TGTGCCAGCAGTTACACGTCGGCAGGCCCTTCGGGGGGCTACACCTTC.

The table lists this clonotype with many counts. The chain has TRBV3-1 and TRBJ1-1; tentative D call: TRBD1 (5 bases). Germline assignment: CDR1 LGHDT and CDR2 YNNKEL (reference sequence). The CDR3 extends over 16 amino acids. V lost 0 bases, J lost 4 bases, and 15 bases lay in between. CDR3 sequence (DNA): TGTGCCAGCAGCCAAGATTGGGGGGGAGTCGTCACTGAAGCTTTCTTT. This encodes CASSQDWGGVVTEAFF.

J is TRBJ2-7 and V is TRBV2, with D tentatively TRBD1 (6 bases). CDR3 length: 14 amino acids. V lost 2 bases to trimming and J lost 2 bases, with 10 bases between them. The germline V gene has CDR1 SNHLY and CDR2 FYNNEI. The CDR3 DNA reads TGTGCCAGCAGTGAATTACAGGGCCCCTACGAGCAGTACTTC. Translation: CASSELQGPYEQYF.

The sample holds many counts of this clonotype. The chain couples TRBV11-1 to TRBJ2-1; 12 positions match TRBD2. The germline V gene has CDR1 SGHAT and CDR2 FQDESV (reference sequence). This CDR3 region has 18 residues. The J segment lost 0 bases and the V segment lost 7 bases, leaving 10 bases of the junction unmatched. This CDR3 is CASTETSGGLSSYNEQFF. The CDR3, as DNA: TGTGCCAGCACAGAGACTAGCGGGGGACTCAGCTCCTACAATGAGCAGTTCTTC.

The V and J genes are TRBV4-1 and TRBJ2-5; D is ambiguous. Trimming left V 2 bases short and J 5 bases short, with 18 bases between. Germline CDR1 MGHRA, CDR2 YSYEKL. This CDR3 is built from 16 residues. CDR3 sequence: CASSQTPNDQSETQYF. In nucleotides, the CDR3 is TGCGCCAGCAGCCAAACCCCCAATGACCAATCGGAGACCCAGTACTTC.

V and J are TRBV6-2 or TRBV6-3 and TRBJ2-2, with D perhaps TRBD1 (6 bases). The CDR3 length is 13 residues. Trimming shortened V by 8 bases and J by 7 bases, and 14 bases separated the two germline ends. CDR1 is MNHEY and CDR2 is SVGEGT in the germline V gene. CDR3 amino acids: CASADRSVGELFF. The CDR3 bases are TGTGCCAGCGCCGACAGGAGTGTCGGGGAGCTGTTTTTT.

J is TRBJ2-2 and V is TRBV5-1, with 13 bases identical to TRBD2. J lost 6 bases, V lost 3 bases, and 5 bases had no gene match. CDR3 size: 16 residues. Per the germline V gene, CDR1 is SGHRS and CDR2 is YFSETQ. The CDR3 is CASSSGLAGVPGELFF. DNA for the CDR3: TGCGCCAGCAGCTCTGGACTAGCGGGGGTGCCCGGGGAGCTGTTTTTT.

The chain recombines TRBV24-1 with TRBJ2-3; TRBD1 aligns across 7 bases. This CDR3 region has 13 residues. Germline V gives CDR1 KGHDR, CDR2 SFDVKD. After removal of 9 bases from V and 4 bases from J, the junction contained 6 bases not matched to a gene. CDR3 amino acids: CATSRQGADTQYF. CDR3 DNA sequence: TGTGCCACCTCTCGCCAGGGGGCAGATACGCAGTATTTT.

The chain recombines TRBV6-1 with TRBJ1-5, with 12 bases fitting TRBD1. Germline lookup yields CDR1 MNHNS and CDR2 SASEGT. The junction had 6 bases not matched to a gene; V was cut back by 5 bases and J by 1 base. The length of the CDR3 is 17 residues. The CDR3 DNA reads TGTGCCAGCAGTCGGCGGGGACAGGGGGCAAGCAATCAGCCCCAGCATTTT. As protein: CASSRRGQGASNQPQHF.

The rearrangement uses TRBV9 and TRBJ1-1; D is unresolved. Trimming removed 0 bases at V and 1 base at J, with 7 bases between. The CDR3 loop spans 14 amino acids. The germline gives CDR1 SGDLS, CDR2 YYNGEE. CDR3 sequence (DNA): TGTGCCAGCAGCGTAGAGGACGGGAACACTGAAGCTTTCTTT. Protein: CASSVEDGNTEAFF.

There are many counts of this clonotype. The rearrangement joins TRBV5-8 to TRBJ2-3, with D possibly being TRBD1 (6 bases). This CDR3 comprises 18 residues. Looked up from germline, CDR1 is SGHTS and CDR2 is YDEGEE. Trimming removed 0 bases at V and 0 bases at J, with 17 bases between. CDR3 bases: TGTGCCAGCAGCTTGGCCATAACAGGGATTGGCAGCACAGATACGCAGTATTTT. This encodes CASSLAITGIGSTDTQYF.

Concerning this clonotype itself: It may be a read error: a sequence one base away is much more abundant. For the CDR3, the DNA is TGCGCCAGCAGCTGGACAGGGGACTATGGCTACACCTTC. This encodes CASSWTGDYGYTF. This sequence joins TRBV4-1 and TRBJ1-2; 9 bases fit TRBD1. Trimming removed 5 bases from V and 3 bases from J; junction bases left unmatched: 1. From germline, CDR1 is MGHRA and CDR2 YSYEKL. The CDR3 runs to 13 residues.

The chain carries TRBV5-1 and TRBJ1-1, with 7 bases lining up with TRBD1. This CDR3 comprises 13 residues. The trim removed 3 bases at V and 6 bases at J, leaving 5 bases unmatched. Germline assignment: CDR1 SGHRS and CDR2 YFSETQ. The CDR3 region has the DNA TGCGCCAGCAGCTCACAGGGGTGGGCTGAAGCTTTCTTT. This gives the protein CASSSQGWAEAFF.

This clonotype was seen once. V gene TRBV25-1 combines with J gene TRBJ2-7; D is undetermined. The germline gives CDR1 MGHDK, CDR2 SYGVNS. This CDR3 comprises 16 residues. Trimming took off 5 bases at V and 2 bases at J, with 19 bases between the two ends. CDR3 amino acids: CASSLQDPGPPYEQYF. CDR3 DNA: TGTGCCAGCAGTCTCCAAGACCCCGGACCTCCCTACGAGCAGTACTTC.

This clonotype was found many times. This sequence joins TRBV11-2 and TRBJ2-1; the D call may be TRBD1 or TRBD2 (5 bases each). This CDR3 spans 15 amino acids. Trimming took off 5 bases at V and 5 bases at J, with 16 bases between the two ends. The V gene's germline CDR1 is SGHAT and CDR2 FQNNGV. The CDR3 coding sequence is TGTGCCAGCAGCAGGGACGGGAAAGGGAACAATGAGCAGTTCTTC. Amino acids: CASSRDGKGNNEQFF.

This clonotype occurred many times. This CDR3 reads CAWSLRTGDTEAFF. In DNA, the CDR3 is TGTGCCTGGAGTCTCCGAACAGGAGACACTGAAGCTTTCTTT. This sequence joins TRBV30 and TRBJ1-1; possible D gene TRBD1, 5 bases. There are 14 residues in the CDR3. With 2 bases removed from V and 3 bases from J, the gap between germline ends came to 13 bases. The V gene's germline CDR1 is GTSNPN and CDR2 SVGIG (reference sequence).